What follows are 22 T cell receptor beta chains derived from one specimen sequenced in a study of blood T cell repertoires in COVID-19. TCRdb's copy holds only in-frame clones and misses some; the assay was immunoSEQ multiplex PCR. The table has a few hundred thousand clones, about 86% seen once. The sequencing input was PBMCs or T cells enriched from blood (not recorded which). The receptors come from a woman aged 30 to 39 who had been exposed to COVID-19.

The chain carries TRBV19 and TRBJ1-2; weak D call: TRBD1 (5 bases). V was pared by 7 bases and J by 8 bases, with 14 bases between. This CDR3 region has 12 residues. Germline-derived CDR1 and CDR2 are LNHDA and SQIVND (reference sequence). CDR3 nucleotide sequence: TGTGCCAGTATGAAGGGTGACAGAGGCTACACCTTC. It codes for CASMKGDRGYTF.

The CDR3 bases are TGTGCCAGCAGTTTATGGGGGGGGGTAGACGAGAACGAGCAGTACTTC. Protein product: CASSLWGGVDENEQYF. The chain recombines TRBV28 with TRBJ2-7, with 7 bases that match TRBD2. Germline V gene lookup returns CDR1 MDHEN and CDR2 SYDVKM. Unmatched junction bases numbered 10, after V lost 0 bases and J lost 5 bases. The CDR3 spans 16 residues.

This chain uses TRBV6-1 with TRBJ2-7; 11 positions match TRBD1. The germline CDR1 and CDR2 sequences are MNHNS and SASEGT. The CDR3 length is 15 residues. Trimming at V came to 3 bases and at J to 2 bases, leaving 3 bases not matched to a gene. This CDR3 reads CASSDEGQGAYEQYF. The CDR3 nucleotides read TGTGCCAGCAGTGACGAGGGACAGGGGGCCTACGAGCAGTACTTC.

The rearrangement links TRBV5-4 to TRBJ2-1; no reliable D call. V lost 3 bases and J 5 bases, leaving 15 bases between the germline ends. The CDR3 sequence is 15 residues long. The germline V gene encodes CDR1 SGHNT and CDR2 YYREEE (reference sequence). CDR3 in amino acids: CASSSNFEIHNEQFF. The DNA for the CDR3 is TGTGCCAGCAGCTCTAATTTTGAAATTCACAATGAGCAGTTCTTC.

The genes are TRBV6-5 and TRBJ2-3; 8 positions agree with TRBD2. Unmatched junction bases numbered 6, after V lost 6 bases and J lost 4 bases. Germline V CDR1 and CDR2: MNHEY, SVGAGI. The CDR3 length is 14 residues. CDR3 nucleotide sequence: TGTGCCAGCAGCCCGGGGGGGCAACCAGATACGCAGTATTTT. Translation gives CASSPGGQPDTQYF.

This clone was counted between two and nine times. The sample contains more than one DNA sequence encoding this CDR3. The V gene is TRBV3-1 (or the pseudogene TRBV3-2), the J gene TRBJ1-2, with TRBD1 identical over 7 bases. The CDR3 totals 13 residues. V was clipped by 4 bases and J by 2 bases; unmatched bases: 1. Per the germline V gene, CDR1 is LGHDT and CDR2 is YNNKEL (reference sequence). CDR3: CASSPTGNYGYTF. CDR3 bases: TGTGCCAGCAGCCCGACAGGGAACTATGGCTACACCTTC.

The chain links TRBV5-6 to TRBJ2-2; possible D gene TRBD2, 6 bases. CDR3 length equals 16 residues. The germline gives CDR1 SGHDT, CDR2 YYEEEE. V lost 6 bases and J lost 4, with 19 bases in between. The CDR3 reads CASNSGLGEVTGELFF. The CDR3 DNA follows: TGTGCCAGCAACTCGGGTCTGGGGGAGGTCACCGGGGAGCTGTTTTTT.

This clone has a handful of counts. The chain has TRBV19 and TRBJ1-4; D is unclear. Trimming cost V 0 bases and J 10 bases, with 12 bases left between them. The CDR3 runs 14 residues. CDR1 LNHDA and CDR2 SQIVND come from the germline V gene (reference sequence). CDR3 protein: CASSIDPDRVKLFF. The CDR3 coding sequence is TGTGCCAGTAGTATAGACCCCGATCGGGTAAAACTGTTTTTT. Using reference TRBV19 and TRBJ1-4 for the parts outside the CDR3, the full variable domain is DGGITQSPKYLFRKEGQNVTLSCEQNLNHDAMYWYRQDPGQGLRLIYYSQIVNDFQKGDIAEGYSVSREKKESFPLTVTSAQKNPTAFYLCASSIDPDRVKLFFGSGTQLSVL.

This clone was detected only once. V gene TRBV15 combines with J gene TRBJ1-2; D not certain. Germline V gene lookup returns CDR1 LNHNV and CDR2 YYDKDF (reference sequence). The V and J ends lost 0 bases and 8 bases respectively, with 4 bases between them. The CDR3 is 11 amino acids. Written as DNA, the CDR3 is TGTGCCACCAGCAGAGATGGCGGCTACACCTTC. Protein: CATSRDGGYTF.

The chain uses TRBV18 and TRBJ1-2, with TRBD1 matching 10 bases. V shed 3 bases, J shed 5 bases, and the junction held 3 bases outside the gene matches. This CDR3 has 14 amino acids. Germline-derived CDR1 and CDR2 are KGHSH and LQKENI. The CDR3 nucleotides are TGTGCCAGCTCACCGGGGACAGGGGTATATGGCTACACCTTC. Encoded protein: CASSPGTGVYGYTF. Complete variable domain (other parts from reference TRBV18 and TRBJ1-2): NAGVMQNPRHLVRRRGQEARLRCSPMKGHSHVYWYRQLPEEGLKFMVYLQKENIIDESGMPKERFSAEFPKEGPSILRIQQVVRGDSAAYFCASSPGTGVYGYTFGSGTRLTVV.

The rearrangement joins TRBV5-1 to TRBJ2-2; 8 nucleotides match TRBD1. Germline V gene lookup returns CDR1 SGHRS and CDR2 YFSETQ. CDR3 length: 15 amino acids. The ends lost 3 bases at V and 7 bases at J; junction bases unmatched: 8. CDR3 amino acids: CASSSGQGVDGELFF. CDR3 DNA sequence: TGCGCCAGCAGCTCCGGACAGGGCGTTGACGGGGAGCTGTTTTTT.

The rearrangement uses TRBV10-1 and TRBJ2-5; 8 bases fit TRBD2. With 3 bases clipped from V and 4 bases from J, the junction kept 7 bases outside the gene matches. Germline CDR1 WNHNN, CDR2 SYGVQD (reference sequence). The CDR3 length is 15 residues. CDR3 bases: TGCGCCAGCAGTGAATTAGCGGGGTCGGCAGAGACCCAGTACTTC. It specifies CASSELAGSAETQYF.

The sample holds one count of this clone. The rearrangement links TRBV29-1 to TRBJ1-2, with a possible D match to TRBD1 (5 bases). V gave up 0 bases and J gave up 8 bases, with 19 bases separating them. Germline V gives CDR1 SQVTM, CDR2 ANQGSEA. This CDR3 has 15 amino acids. CDR3 sequence reads: CSVEDLSLGRLGYTF. In DNA form, the CDR3 reads TGCAGCGTTGAAGATCTTAGTTTGGGGCGGTTAGGCTACACCTTC.

The CDR3 bases are TGTGCCACCAGTGACCCCTTAGGGGACAGCAAAAACATTCAGTACTTC. Amino acids: CATSDPLGDSKNIQYF. V is TRBV24-1 and J is TRBJ2-4; TRBD1 agrees at 7 bases. The CDR3 is 16 residues long. The trim removed 4 bases at V and 3 bases at J, leaving 8 bases unmatched. Germline CDR1 and CDR2: KGHDR and SFDVKD.

The chain links TRBV5-8 to TRBJ1-2, with TRBD1 matching over 10 bases. V gave up 7 bases and J gave up 2 bases; unmatched junction bases: 5. CDR1 and CDR2 from the germline V gene are SGHTS and YDEGEE. There are 14 residues in the CDR3. DNA for the CDR3: TGTGCCAGCGACAGGGGGCGCCTCAACTATGGCTACACCTTC. Residues: CASDRGRLNYGYTF.

This clone was detected once. The chain employs TRBV2 and TRBJ2-2; 12 bases map to TRBD2. Germline-derived CDR1 and CDR2 are SNHLY and FYNNEI. Trimming at V came to 7 bases and at J to 4 bases, leaving 10 bases not matched to a gene. This CDR3 is 17 amino acids long. The chain's CDR3 is CASTKGLAGGSTGELFF. In DNA form, the CDR3 reads TGTGCCAGCACCAAAGGGCTAGCGGGGGGGTCCACCGGGGAGCTGTTTTTT.

J is TRBJ2-7 and V is TRBV28; D gene uncertain. CDR1 is MDHEN, CDR2 SYDVKM, per germline. The CDR3 extends over 13 amino acids. Trimming removed 8 bases from V and 0 bases from J, with 11 bases in between. The DNA of the CDR3 is TGTGCCAGCCACCCCCTGAGCTCCTACGAGCAGTACTTC. Encoded protein: CASHPLSSYEQYF.

The chain uses TRBV2 and TRBJ2-3; no clear D. The CDR3 is 12 residues long. The ends were cut back, 3 bases at V and 3 bases at J, with 4 bases in the middle. CDR1 SNHLY and CDR2 FYNNEI come from the germline V gene. This CDR3 is CASSDVTDTQYF. The CDR3 coding sequence is TGTGCCAGCAGTGACGTAACAGATACGCAGTATTTT.

The chain carries TRBV6-5 and TRBJ1-3; D is possibly TRBD1 (5 bases). The length of the CDR3 is 15 residues. The V gene's germline CDR1 is MNHEY and CDR2 SVGAGI. Trimming pared 6 bases from V and 3 bases from J, leaving 15 bases between. The CDR3 region has the DNA TGTGCCAGCAGCTACGACGAAACAGGTGGAAACACCATATATTTT. Translation: CASSYDETGGNTIYF.

This chain's CDR3 is CSVATGNTEAFF. For the CDR3, the DNA is TGCAGCGTTGCAACAGGGAACACTGAAGCTTTCTTT. The rearrangement joins TRBV29-1 to TRBJ1-1; D may be TRBD1 (5 bases). Looked up from germline, CDR1 is SQVTM and CDR2 is ANQGSEA. Trimming took 4 bases from V and 1 from J, leaving 7 bases between them. This CDR3 region has 12 residues.

The chain uses TRBV29-1 and TRBJ2-1; 10 positions match TRBD1. This CDR3 region has 14 residues. Germline V gene sequence: CDR1 SQVTM, CDR2 ANQGSEA. J lost 4 bases, V lost 7 bases, and 7 bases had no gene match. In nucleotides, the CDR3 is TGCAGCGGCGGGGACAGGGGACTTTACAATGAGCAGTTCTTC. This gives the protein CSGGDRGLYNEQFF.

The chain has TRBV5-4 and TRBJ2-3; 11 bases are a match to TRBD2. The J segment lost 3 bases and the V segment lost 4 bases, leaving 10 bases of the junction unmatched. The CDR3 sequence is 17 residues long. Germline assignment: CDR1 SGHNT and CDR2 YYREEE (reference sequence). CDR3 DNA: TGTGCCAGCAGCCCACGACCGGGACTAGCGGAAACAGATACGCAGTATTTT. It translates to CASSPRPGLAETDTQYF.